Below, 20 T cell receptor beta chains from the same sample are listed, as sequenced in a study of blood T cell repertoires in COVID-19 (dated by TCRdb to 2020 to 2021). Library preparation employed the immunoSEQ multiplex PCR assay. Imported from immuneACCESS, the table was reduced by TCRdb to in-frame sequences with V and J called. These copies leave out some clones; in studies compared against another copy, an unresolved V gene accounts for under half, and the cause of the remainder is not known. Within this sample are about 210,000 clones, with 81% of them counted one time only. 8% to 9.5% of the sample lies in the top ten. The source material was PBMCs or T cells enriched from blood (not recorded which). These TCRs come from a woman between 50 and 59 years old with acute COVID-19.

The chain links TRBV10-3 to TRBJ2-3; 9 bases line up with TRBD1. Looked up from germline, CDR1 is ENHRY and CDR2 is SYGVKD. The junction had 6 bases not matched to a gene; V was cut back by 10 bases and J by 4 bases. CDR3 length: 13 residues. CDR3 region: CATRQGVADTQYF. CDR3 sequence (DNA): TGTGCCACTAGACAGGGGGTGGCAGATACGCAGTATTTT.

This clone has only one observation. V and J are TRBV4-3 and TRBJ2-2; TRBD1 matches at 7 bases. The germline gives CDR1 LGHNA, CDR2 YSLEER. V was pared by 8 bases and J by 5 bases, with 8 bases of the junction left unmatched. This CDR3 comprises 14 residues. The CDR3, as DNA: TGCGCCAGCGGCGCGCAGGGGGTTACCGGGGAGCTGTTTTTT. Translation gives CASGAQGVTGELFF.

The chain employs TRBV9 and TRBJ1-1, with D possibly matching TRBD1 (5 bases). CDR3 length equals 13 residues. In germline, CDR1 is SGDLS, CDR2 YYNGEE. V lost 2 bases to trimming and J lost 6 bases, with 11 bases between them. The CDR3 loop reads CASSVTALSEAFF. The CDR3 coding sequence is TGTGCCAGCAGCGTGACAGCGTTATCTGAAGCTTTCTTT.

The gene calls are TRBV3-1 (or the pseudogene TRBV3-2) and TRBJ2-7; D possibly corresponds to TRBD1 (5 bases). Germline V gene data show CDR1 as LGHDT and CDR2 as YNNKEL (reference sequence). This CDR3 contains 13 residues. Trimming removed 4 bases at V and 5 bases at J, with 12 bases between. CDR3 sequence (DNA): TGTGCCAGCAGCCCAGACAGTTCCCACGAGCAGTACTTC. It yields the protein CASSPDSSHEQYF.

The chain has TRBV28 and TRBJ1-6; the D gene is possibly TRBD1 (5 bases). The germline CDR1 and CDR2 sequences are MDHEN and SYDVKM. With 5 bases removed from V and 10 bases from J, the gap between germline ends came to 15 bases. CDR3 length: 14 residues. Here the CDR3 reads CASSPQIGGSPLHF. In nucleotides, the CDR3 is TGTGCCAGCAGTCCCCAAATCGGGGGGTCACCCCTCCACTTT.

About this clone: An end of the junction differs from the germline gene, which may be a read error. This chain joins TRBV27 and TRBJ2-7, with 9 nucleotides matching TRBD1. The CDR3 is 13 amino acids. In germline, CDR1 is MNHEY, CDR2 SMNVEV (reference sequence). CDR3 region: CELVGTGPYEQYF. CDR3 DNA sequence: TGCGAGCTAGTGGGGACAGGGCCCTACGAGCAGTACTTC.

V is TRBV9 and J is TRBJ2-7, with TRBD2 matching over 7 bases. This CDR3 has 16 residues. CDR1 SGDLS and CDR2 YYNGEE come from the germline V gene. Unmatched junction bases numbered 9, after V lost 3 bases and J lost 0 bases. For the CDR3, the DNA is TGTGCCAGCAGCGCGGGAGGTCTAGCGGACTCCTACGAGCAGTACTTC. Its protein product is CASSAGGLADSYEQYF.

The sample holds one count of this clone. The chain uses TRBV21-1 and TRBJ1-2; the table's TRBD1 call for D was not verified on the DNA. TRBV21-1 corresponds to a pseudogene. The CDR3 contains 15 residues. CDR3 nucleotides: TGTGCCAGCAGCCTACGGACAGGCGAAGTCAGTGGCTACACCTTC. It encodes CASSLRTGEVSGYTF.

The chain couples TRBV9 to TRBJ2-4, with TRBD1 matching 7 bases. The germline V gene has CDR1 SGDLS and CDR2 YYNGEE. The CDR3 extends over 13 amino acids. The V segment lost 2 bases and the J segment 8 bases; nucleotides outside the gene matches: 4. The CDR3 nucleotides read TGTGCCAGCAGCGTCGGGACAGAGGACATTCAGTACTTC. This translates into CASSVGTEDIQYF.

The rearrangement joins TRBV11-2 to TRBJ1-2, with D possibly being TRBD1 (5 bases). Per germline, CDR1 SGHAT and CDR2 FQNNGV. This CDR3 contains 13 residues. Deletions cut 5 bases from V and 4 bases from J, with 11 bases between. CDR3: CASSPAGLYGYTF. In DNA form, the CDR3 reads TGTGCCAGCAGCCCGGCAGGGCTCTATGGCTACACCTTC. The variable domain in full, completed from reference TRBV11-2 and TRBJ1-2, reads EAGVAQSPRYKIIEKRQSVAFWCNPISGHATLYWYQQILGQGPKLLIQFQNNGVVDDSQLPKDRFSAERLKGVDSTLKIQPAKLEDSAVYLCASSPAGLYGYTFGSGTRLTVV.

The gene calls are TRBV7-9 and TRBJ1-1; TRBD1 might be the D (5 bases). V was shortened by 4 bases and J by 4 bases, with 13 bases between the two germline ends. The CDR3 has 14 amino acids. Germline-derived CDR1 and CDR2 are SEHNR and FQNEAQ (reference sequence). The CDR3 DNA is TGTGCCAGCAGCTCCCAGGGTAGAGCCACTGAAGCTTTCTTT. This gives the protein CASSSQGRATEAFF.

This clone appeared a few times. The chain carries TRBV2 and TRBJ2-3; TRBD1 matches 10 bases. Germline assignment: CDR1 SNHLY and CDR2 FYNNEI. This CDR3 contains 16 residues. V trimming: 6 bases; J trimming: 2 bases; junction bases outside the gene matches: 8. The CDR3 region is CASSGDRGQNTDTQYF. The DNA of the CDR3 is TGTGCCAGCAGCGGTGACAGGGGGCAAAACACAGATACGCAGTATTTT.

The rearrangement uses TRBV25-1 and TRBJ2-5; TRBD2 matches 8 bases. Trimming removed 5 bases from V and 5 bases from J; junction bases left unmatched: 13. CDR3 length equals 16 residues. Per the germline V gene, CDR1 is MGHDK and CDR2 is SYGVNS. In nucleotides, the CDR3 is TGTGCCAGCAGTATACCCTCCCCGGGACTAGGGGAGACCCAGTACTTC. It yields the protein CASSIPSPGLGETQYF.

The chain joins TRBV29-1 to TRBJ1-4, with 8 bases identical to TRBD1. Germline-derived CDR1 and CDR2 are SQVTM and ANQGSEA. This CDR3 is built from 15 residues. The J segment lost 4 bases and the V segment lost 0 bases, leaving 4 bases of the junction unmatched. CDR3: CSVEDPGQGNEKLFF. The CDR3 coding sequence is TGCAGCGTTGAAGATCCAGGACAGGGTAATGAAAAACTGTTTTTT. The entire variable domain, with the rest obtained from reference TRBV29-1 and TRBJ1-4, is as follows: SAVISQKPSRDICQRGTSLTIQCQVDSQVTMMFWYRQQPGQSLTLIATANQGSEATYESGFVIDKFPISRPNLTFSTLTVSNMSPEDSSIYLCSVEDPGQGNEKLFFGSGTQLSVL.

The CDR3 DNA follows: TGTGCCACCCGGTTAGGGGGCACCGGGGAGCTGTTTTTT. It codes for CATRLGGTGELFF. The rearrangement uses TRBV24-1 and TRBJ2-2, with D possibly matching TRBD1 (6 bases). Germline V gene sequence: CDR1 KGHDR, CDR2 SFDVKD. This CDR3 contains 13 residues. The V end was cut by 9 bases, the J end by 4 bases, with 11 bases between.

The rearrangement links TRBV7-9 to TRBJ2-7, with 8 bases identical to TRBD2. V was pared by 8 bases and J by 5 bases, with 11 bases of the junction left unmatched. Germline V gene lookup returns CDR1 SEHNR and CDR2 FQNEAQ (reference sequence). This CDR3 region has 14 residues. DNA of the CDR3: TGTGCCAGCTCAGGTACTAGCGGATTCGACGAGCAGTACTTC. Its translation: CASSGTSGFDEQYF.

The CDR3 DNA reads as TGTGCCATCAGTGAAACAGGGTACGAGCAGTACTTC. Translating gives CAISETGYEQYF. The gene calls are TRBV10-3 and TRBJ2-7; weak D call: TRBD1 (6 bases). The ends were cut back, 3 bases at V and 4 bases at J, with 7 bases in the middle. The CDR3 loop spans 12 amino acids. Germline CDR1 is ENHRY and CDR2 is SYGVKD.

This clone was recorded a few times. V usage is TRBV19 and J usage is TRBJ2-6; 10 positions match TRBD1. CDR1 LNHDA and CDR2 SQIVND come from the germline V gene (reference sequence). The CDR3 runs to 17 residues. Trimming cost V 4 bases and J 0 bases; bases outside gene matches: 3. The CDR3 region has the DNA TGTGCCAGTAGTAAGGACAGGGGGATCTCTGGGGCCAACGTCCTGACTTTC. Protein product: CASSKDRGISGANVLTF.

Turning to this clone: The sample contains more than one DNA sequence encoding this CDR3. V gene TRBV28 combines with J gene TRBJ2-7; 7 bases are shared with TRBD1. CDR3 length: 12 amino acids. Per the germline V gene, CDR1 is MDHEN and CDR2 is SYDVKM. V gave up 6 bases and J gave up 4 bases; unmatched junction bases: 3. DNA of the CDR3: TGTGCCAGCAGGTACAGGGGTTACGAGCAGTACTTC. Protein: CASRYRGYEQYF.

This chain connects TRBV6-2 or TRBV6-3 to TRBJ1-5; D is unresolved. Trimming took off 0 bases at V and 4 bases at J, with 4 bases between the two ends. This CDR3 region has 13 residues. Germline CDR1 MNHEY, CDR2 SVGEGT. CDR3 nucleotides: TGTGCCAGCAGTTACTCCCAAAATCAGCCCCAGCATTTT. Its translation is CASSYSQNQPQHF.